Sequencing of this TCR beta chain was carried out in a study of T cell responses to AZD1222 COVID-19 vaccine. General study results and limits: Possibly, clonal diversity was underestimated; donors were largely white British and included more females.

As concerns this clone: Its target is not known.

The CDR3 has 15 amino acids. The germline V gene encodes CDR1 LGHNA and CDR2 YNFKEQ. V was clipped by 4 bases and J by 4 bases, with 16 bases between them. Some clones are missing from TCRdb's copy, which holds only in-frame ones; the method was immunoSEQ multiplex PCR. The data hold 120,000 or so clones, with around 89% observed a single time. The sample consisted of peripheral blood, taken on day 0 of MenACWY control vaccination. The J gene is TRBJ1-2, the V gene TRBV4-2; tentatively, D is TRBD1 (6 bases). This receptor was identified in an adult in good health. Here the CDR3 reads CASSLDRNAPYGYTF. In DNA form, the CDR3 reads TGTGCCAGCAGCCTAGACAGGAACGCACCCTATGGCTACACCTTC.